This entry concerns a single TCR beta chain. The data derive from a study of blood T cell repertoires in COVID-19. The wider study: Italy, Spain and the United States were the sources of the convalescent and acute COVID-19 samples. Sample material is recorded as cDNA or gDNA derived from T cells, B-cell-depleted T cells, or PBMCs.

Original data processing: Estimates of nucleated cell counts were drawn from the amplification of reference gene primers. Sequenced by immunoSEQ multiplex PCR; TCRdb stores in-frame clones only, minus some. For V, J and clone size, that table is used; D and trimming come from the DNA. The sample has approximately 24,000 clones; roughly nine tenths are singletons. The CDR3 is 14 amino acids. The receptor was derived from a human donor in a cohort sampled during active COVID-19. This chain joins TRBV1 and TRBJ2-7; the table's D call of TRBD2 was not tested on the DNA. TRBV1 is a documented pseudogene. Input material: peripheral blood. Here the CDR3 DNA reads TGCACCAGCAGCCATCAAAGCAACTCCTACGAGCAGTACTTC. Protein: CTSSHQSNSYEQYF.